The rows below give T cell receptor beta chains drawn from one sample of a study of vaccination effects on CD4 cells after COVID-19. TCRdb's table, derived via immunoSEQ multiplex PCR, lists solely in-frame clones and lacks some. The table has tens of thousands of clones, approximately 78% seen once. These receptors' targets are unknown. Here the sequenced sample was CD4+ T cells from PBMCs cultured with HCoV-NL63 spike peptides, taken before COVID-19 vaccination. These receptor sequences come from a human donor who had a prior SARS-CoV-2 infection. Both conserved end residues are part of each CDR3. A D gene is named only where the DNA matches it firmly. The size field is filled for only some rows; it gives once, few, many or a size class.

CDR3: CASSKYRNTEAFF
DNA: TGTGCCAGCAGCAAATACAGGAACACTGAAGCTTTCTTT
size: few
D: .
J: TRBJ1-1
V: TRBV2

CDR3: CAISETAGAYNEQFF
DNA: TGTGCCATCAGTGAGACAGCGGGAGCCTACAATGAGCAGTTCTTC
size: .
D: TRBD2
J: TRBJ2-1
V: TRBV10-3

CDR3: CASSLVQRATEAFF
DNA: TGCGCCAGCAGCTTGGTTCAGCGGGCTACTGAAGCTTTCTTT
size: few
D: .
J: TRBJ1-1
V: TRBV5-1

CDR3: CASSQFGVAGESYNEQFF
DNA: TGCGCCAGCAGTCAATTTGGGGTAGCGGGGGAATCCTACAATGAGCAGTTCTTC
size: .
D: TRBD2
J: TRBJ2-1
V: TRBV23-1

CDR3: CASSDPLAGDPDTQYF
DNA: TGCGCCAGCAGTGACCCACTAGCGGGGGATCCAGATACGCAGTATTTT
size: .
D: TRBD2
J: TRBJ2-3
V: TRBV10-2

CDR3: CASSLSGAAMNSPLHF
DNA: TGTGCCAGCAGTTTATCAGGCGCCGCGATGAATTCACCCCTCCACTTT
size: .
D: .
J: TRBJ1-6
V: TRBV27

CDR3: CASSSGPQLEEKLFF
DNA: TGCGCCAGCAGCTCGGGACCCCAATTGGAGGAAAAACTGTTTTTT
size: .
D: .
J: TRBJ1-4
V: TRBV5-1

CDR3: CASSSGTGQETQYF
DNA: TGTGCCAGCTCATCCGGGACAGGGCAAGAGACCCAGTACTTC
size: .
D: TRBD1
J: TRBJ2-5
V: TRBV18

CDR3: CSARSHTNYGYTF
DNA: TGCAGCGCCAGGTCCCACACCAACTATGGCTACACCTTC
size: .
D: .
J: TRBJ1-2
V: TRBV29-1

CDR3: CATSRGRDGTYEQYF
DNA: TGTGCCACCAGCAGAGGTCGGGATGGGACCTACGAGCAGTACTTC
size: .
D: .
J: TRBJ2-7
V: TRBV15

CDR3: CASSQGTGNYGYTF
DNA: TGCGCCAGCAGCCAAGGGACGGGAAACTATGGCTACACCTTC
size: .
D: .
J: TRBJ1-2
V: TRBV4-1

CDR3: CASSQVGKNIQYF
DNA: TGTGCCAGCAGCCAAGTAGGTAAAAACATTCAGTACTTC
size: .
D: .
J: TRBJ2-4
V: TRBV4-2

CDR3: CASSPLAGETQYF
DNA: TGCGCCAGCAGCCCGTTAGCGGGTGAGACCCAGTACTTC
size: once
D: TRBD2
J: TRBJ2-5
V: TRBV4-1

CDR3: CGGSFKERDVYNEQFF
DNA: TGTGGTGGCAGCTTTAAAGAGAGGGACGTCTACAATGAGCAGTTCTTC
size: .
D: .
J: TRBJ2-1
V: TRBV5-4

CDR3: CASSPQGPSTEAFF
DNA: TGTGCCAGCTCACCGCAGGGGCCTAGCACTGAAGCTTTCTTT
size: .
D: .
J: TRBJ1-1
V: TRBV18

CDR3: CASSPGHDGYEQYF
DNA: TGTGCCAGCTCACCAGGGCACGACGGTTACGAGCAGTACTTC
size: .
D: .
J: TRBJ2-7
V: TRBV18

CDR3: CAISEYGGEQYF
DNA: TGTGCCATCAGTGAGTACGGGGGAGAGCAGTACTTC
size: .
D: .
J: TRBJ2-7
V: TRBV10-3

CDR3: CASTTGVGSNSPLHF
DNA: TGTGCCAGCACCACAGGGGTGGGGAGTAATTCACCCCTCCACTTT
size: .
D: TRBD1
J: TRBJ1-6
V: TRBV27

CDR3: CASSITGDERNEQYF
DNA: TGTGCCAGTAGTATTACAGGGGACGAAAGGAACGAGCAGTACTTC
size: .
D: TRBD1
J: TRBJ2-7
V: TRBV19

CDR3: CAWSGNRWALHF
DNA: TGTGCCTGGTCAGGGAATCGGTGGGCCCTCCACTTT
size: few
D: .
J: TRBJ1-6
V: TRBV30

CDR3: CASSPSELSYEQYF
DNA: TGTGCCAGCTCACCCTCAGAGTTATCCTACGAGCAGTACTTC
size: .
D: .
J: TRBJ2-7
V: TRBV18

CDR3: CASSQRNTEAFF
DNA: TGTGCCAGCAGCCAAAGGAACACTGAAGCTTTCTTT
size: few
D: .
J: TRBJ1-1
V: TRBV4-2

CDR3: CASSADLNTEAFF
DNA: TGTGCCAGCAGCGCAGACCTTAACACTGAAGCTTTCTTT
size: .
D: .
J: TRBJ1-1
V: TRBV7-6

CDR3: CASSSRPGTADYEQYF
DNA: TGCGCCAGCAGCTCCCGACCCGGGACAGCCGACTACGAGCAGTACTTC
size: .
D: TRBD1
J: TRBJ2-7
V: TRBV5-1

CDR3: CASSRGGTGAYEQYF
DNA: TGTGCCAGCAGCCGCGGCGGGACAGGGGCCTACGAGCAGTACTTC
size: .
D: TRBD1
J: TRBJ2-7
V: TRBV7-6

CDR3: CASSFHGADTQYF
DNA: TGTGCCAGCAGTTTCCATGGCGCAGATACGCAGTATTTT
size: .
D: .
J: TRBJ2-3
V: TRBV6-5

CDR3: CASSLGAGSLWSGNTIYF
DNA: TGTGCCAGCAGCTTAGGTGCCGGTTCGTTGTGGTCTGGAAACACCATATATTTT
size: .
D: .
J: TRBJ1-3
V: TRBV7-6

CDR3: CAGGGVNGNTIYF
DNA: TGTGCCGGAGGGGGGGTTAATGGAAACACCATATATTTT
size: once
D: .
J: TRBJ1-3
V: TRBV7-6

CDR3: CASSDGTTGGTEAFF
DNA: TGTGCCAGCAGTGATGGGACGACAGGGGGCACTGAAGCTTTCTTT
size: .
D: TRBD1
J: TRBJ1-1
V: TRBV25-1

CDR3: CASSPTGGYGYTF
DNA: TGTGCCAGCAGCCCCACAGGGGGCTATGGCTACACCTTC
size: many
D: TRBD1
J: TRBJ1-2
V: TRBV7-3

CDR3: CASSELAGGRSTGELFF
DNA: TGTGCCAGCAGTGAGTTAGCGGGGGGAAGATCAACCGGGGAGCTGTTTTTT
size: few
D: TRBD2
J: TRBJ2-2
V: TRBV2

CDR3: CASAESVRGANTGELFF
DNA: TGTGCCAGCGCGGAGTCGGTCCGGGGGGCGAACACCGGGGAGCTGTTTTTT
size: .
D: TRBD2
J: TRBJ2-2
V: TRBV19

CDR3: CATSDTGTSGRYTDTQYF
DNA: TGTGCCACCAGTGATACCGGGACTAGCGGGAGGTACACAGATACGCAGTATTTT
size: few
D: TRBD2
J: TRBJ2-3
V: TRBV24-1

CDR3: CASSLARSGSKDEQFF
DNA: TGTGCCAGCAGCTTAGCACGGAGCGGGAGTAAGGATGAGCAGTTCTTC
size: .
D: TRBD2
J: TRBJ2-1
V: TRBV7-2

CDR3: CASSQAFRGDIQYF
DNA: TGTGCCAGCAGCCAAGCATTTAGGGGTGACATTCAGTACTTC
size: .
D: .
J: TRBJ2-4
V: TRBV6-5

CDR3: CASSYSDYSYNEQFF
DNA: TGTGCCAGCAGTTACTCCGACTACTCCTACAATGAGCAGTTCTTC
size: once
D: .
J: TRBJ2-1
V: TRBV6-6

CDR3: CSVQTYRVQETQYF
DNA: TGCAGCGTCCAAACCTACAGGGTTCAAGAGACCCAGTACTTC
size: .
D: .
J: TRBJ2-5
V: TRBV29-1

CDR3: CASIPRLLGTNEKLFF
DNA: TGCGCCAGCATCCCCCGTCTTCTAGGCACTAATGAAAAACTGTTTTTT
size: .
D: .
J: TRBJ1-4
V: TRBV4-1

CDR3: CASSPMGQGSGYTF
DNA: TGTGCCAGCAGCCCGATGGGACAGGGCTCCGGCTACACCTTC
size: .
D: TRBD1
J: TRBJ1-2
V: TRBV9

CDR3: CASSRDSGGETQYF
DNA: TGCGCCAGCAGCCGGGACTCGGGGGGAGAGACCCAGTACTTC
size: .
D: TRBD2
J: TRBJ2-5
V: TRBV5-1

CDR3: CASSFGGGALGELFF
DNA: TGTGCCAGCAGCTTCGGCGGGGGGGCCCTCGGGGAGCTGTTTTTT
size: few
D: TRBD2
J: TRBJ2-2
V: TRBV5-4

CDR3: CASSQKTPGQGASGRGTEAFF
DNA: TGCGCCAGCAGCCAAAAGACCCCGGGACAGGGGGCTTCGGGTCGAGGCACTGAAGCTTTCTTT
size: .
D: TRBD1
J: TRBJ1-1
V: TRBV4-3

CDR3: CASSPLAGGFYEQYF
DNA: TGTGCCAGCTCACCGTTAGCGGGAGGGTTCTACGAGCAGTACTTC
size: once
D: TRBD2
J: TRBJ2-7
V: TRBV18

CDR3: CASSIFGEYGYTF
DNA: TGTGCCAGCAGTATTTTCGGGGAGTACGGCTACACCTTC
size: few
D: .
J: TRBJ1-2
V: TRBV5-6

CDR3: CASESLDNYSNQPQHF
DNA: TGTGCCAGCGAATCACTGGACAACTATAGCAATCAGCCCCAGCATTTT
size: .
D: .
J: TRBJ1-5
V: TRBV27

CDR3: CASSVGVTDTQYF
DNA: TGTGCCAGCAGCGTCGGGGTCACAGATACGCAGTATTTT
size: .
D: .
J: TRBJ2-3
V: TRBV7-3

CDR3: CASSRDSPNYGYTF
DNA: TGCGCCAGCAGCCGAGACAGTCCTAACTATGGCTACACCTTC
size: .
D: .
J: TRBJ1-2
V: TRBV5-1